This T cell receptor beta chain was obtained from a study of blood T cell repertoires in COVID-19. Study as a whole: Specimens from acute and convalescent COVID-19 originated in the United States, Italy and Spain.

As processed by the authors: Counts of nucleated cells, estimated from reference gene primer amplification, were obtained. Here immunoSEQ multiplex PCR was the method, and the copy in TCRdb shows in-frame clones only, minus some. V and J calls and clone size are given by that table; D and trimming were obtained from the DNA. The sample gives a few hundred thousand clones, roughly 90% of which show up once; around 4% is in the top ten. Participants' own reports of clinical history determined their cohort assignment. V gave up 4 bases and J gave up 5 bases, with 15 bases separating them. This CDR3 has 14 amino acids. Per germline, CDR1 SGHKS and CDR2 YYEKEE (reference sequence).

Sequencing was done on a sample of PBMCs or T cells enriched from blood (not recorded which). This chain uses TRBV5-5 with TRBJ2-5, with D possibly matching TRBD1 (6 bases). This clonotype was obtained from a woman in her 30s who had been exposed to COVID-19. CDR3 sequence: CASSPEGGLETQYF. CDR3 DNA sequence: TGTGCCAGCAGCCCAGAAGGGGGTTTGGAGACCCAGTACTTC.